The sequence of this T cell receptor (beta chain) was determined in a study of OX40 agonist ivuxolimab in advanced cancers. The method was immunoSEQ multiplex PCR; TCRdb's version includes in-frame clones alone and lacks a portion of them. The sample carries 75,000 to 100,000 clones, 80% to 90% recorded once. The CDR3 spans 14 residues. CDR1 is SGHRS, CDR2 YFSETQ, per germline. With 3 bases removed from V and 4 bases from J, the gap between germline ends came to 14 bases. The origin of this receptor is an adult with an advanced solid tumor such as melanoma, head and neck, liver or kidney cancer. The chain links TRBV5-1 to TRBJ2-7, with a possible D match to TRBD1 (6 bases). The source material was CD4+ or CD8+ T cells sorted from blood, sampled in a trial of the OX40 agonist ivuxolimab. The chain's CDR3 is CASSSGQPAYEQYF. CDR3 bases: TGCGCCAGCAGCTCCGGACAGCCTGCATACGAGCAGTACTTC. The whole variable domain, remainder taken from reference TRBV5-1 and TRBJ2-7, is KAGVTQTPRYLIKTRGQQVTLSCSPISGHRSVSWYQQTPGQGLQFLFEYFSETQRNKGNFPGRFSGRQFSNSRSEMNVSTLELGDSALYLCASSSGQPAYEQYFGPGTRLTVT.